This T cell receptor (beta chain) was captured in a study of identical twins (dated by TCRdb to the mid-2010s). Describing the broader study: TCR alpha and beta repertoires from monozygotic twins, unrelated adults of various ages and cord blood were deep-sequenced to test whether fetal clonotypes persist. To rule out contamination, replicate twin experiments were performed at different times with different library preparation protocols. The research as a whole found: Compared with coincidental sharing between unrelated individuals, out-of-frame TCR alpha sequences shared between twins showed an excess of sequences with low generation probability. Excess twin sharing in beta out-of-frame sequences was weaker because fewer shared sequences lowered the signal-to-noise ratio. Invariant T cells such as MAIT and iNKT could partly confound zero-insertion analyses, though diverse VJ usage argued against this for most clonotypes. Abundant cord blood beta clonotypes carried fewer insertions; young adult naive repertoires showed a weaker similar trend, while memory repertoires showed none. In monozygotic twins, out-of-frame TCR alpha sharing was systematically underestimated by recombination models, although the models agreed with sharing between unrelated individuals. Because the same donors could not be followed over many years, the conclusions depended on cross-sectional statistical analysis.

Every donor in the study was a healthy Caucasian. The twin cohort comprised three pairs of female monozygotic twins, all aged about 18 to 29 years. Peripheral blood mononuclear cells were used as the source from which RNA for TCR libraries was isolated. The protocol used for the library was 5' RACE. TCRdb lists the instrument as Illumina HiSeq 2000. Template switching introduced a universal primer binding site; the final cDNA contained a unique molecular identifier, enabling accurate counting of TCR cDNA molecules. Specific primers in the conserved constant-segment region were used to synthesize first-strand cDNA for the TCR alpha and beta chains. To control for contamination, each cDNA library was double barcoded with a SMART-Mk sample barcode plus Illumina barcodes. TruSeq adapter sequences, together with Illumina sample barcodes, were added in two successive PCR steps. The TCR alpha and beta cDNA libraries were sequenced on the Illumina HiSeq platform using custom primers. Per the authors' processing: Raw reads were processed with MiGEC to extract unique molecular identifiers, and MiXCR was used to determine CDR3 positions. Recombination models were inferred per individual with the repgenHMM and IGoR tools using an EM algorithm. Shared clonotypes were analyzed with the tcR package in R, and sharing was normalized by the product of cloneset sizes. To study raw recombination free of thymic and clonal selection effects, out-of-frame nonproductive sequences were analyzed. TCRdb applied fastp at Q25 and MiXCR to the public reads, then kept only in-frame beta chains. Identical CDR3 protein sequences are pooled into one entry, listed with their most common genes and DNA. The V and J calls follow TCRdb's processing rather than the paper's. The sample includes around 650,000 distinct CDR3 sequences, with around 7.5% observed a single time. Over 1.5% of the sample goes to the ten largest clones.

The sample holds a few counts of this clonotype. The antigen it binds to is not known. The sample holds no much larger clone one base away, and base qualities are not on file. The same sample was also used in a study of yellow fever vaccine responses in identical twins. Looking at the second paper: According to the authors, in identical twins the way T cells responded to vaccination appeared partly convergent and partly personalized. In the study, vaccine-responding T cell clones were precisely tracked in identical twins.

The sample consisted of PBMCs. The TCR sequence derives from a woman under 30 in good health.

The DNA sequence follows: TGTGCCAGCAGCCAAGTGCAGGGTCAGAGCGGGAGTCTTGATACGCAGTATTTT. Translation gives CASSQVQGQSGSLDTQYF. The V gene is TRBV3-1 and the J gene is TRBJ2-3; TRBD2 fits 8 bases in the junction. From cysteine to phenylalanine, the CDR3 is 18 amino acids long. Just the 54-base CDR3 DNA is kept, in frame starting at base 1. Taken from the germline V gene (reference sequence), the CDR1 and CDR2 loops are LGHDT and YNNKEL. From V the trimming removes 1 base and from J it removes 6 bases, while the gene matches leave 15 bases of the junction unaccounted for.